The T cell receptor beta chain described here comes from a study of blood T cells in healthy people across ages (dated by TCRdb to between 2015 and 2017). Describing the broader study: In model experiments, template switching captured roughly one uniquely barcoded TCR beta cDNA molecule for every two T cells. The study measured age-related changes in TCR beta repertoire diversity using deep sequencing normalized with unique cDNA molecular identifiers. Four age groups were formed from the donors: young (average roughly 16 years), middle-aged (just under 40), aged (more than 55) and long-lived (about 80). The study analyzed two additional independent replicas of 1 million unique cDNA reads from the same blood draw for two donors, one aged 18 to 30 and one aged 80 or older. To avoid experimental bias, donors of different ages were distributed randomly across sequencing lanes. Points the paper makes about the study in general: There was a strong correlation between observed TCR beta diversity and the percentage of naive T cells measured by flow cytometry. Estimates of total diversity based on one million sequenced T cells were regarded as lower bounds and as underestimates. Because profiling used bulk unsorted PBMCs, naive and antigen-experienced compartments could not be compared conclusively. Because the CMV infection status of the donors was unknown, age-related changes in expanded clonotypes may potentially have been confounded. Compared with the aged group, the long-lived group had more naive CD4+ T cells, fewer expanded clones and increased TCR diversity, suggesting age selection. As age increased, observed TCR beta diversity per million T cells dropped in a roughly linear way, and a significant reduction was already evident by age 40.

This clonotype has a handful of counts. No antigen is known for it. No quality values exist for individual bases; no much larger clone is one base distant. V sheds 4 bases and J sheds 0 bases, leaving 11 bases between their ends. From cysteine to phenylalanine, the CDR3 is 14 amino acids long. The only DNA kept is the CDR3, 42 bases in frame from the first base. For CDR1 and CDR2, the germline V gene (reference sequence) lists DFQATT and SNEGSKA. The roughly 39 donors, aged about 6 to 95 years, were systemically healthy Caucasian individuals from Russia. Each donor gave ten milliliters of peripheral blood, collected into EDTA-treated Vacutainer tubes. PBMCs were isolated by Ficoll-Paque density-gradient centrifugation, with at least 6 million obtained per sample. Trizol reagent was used to extract total RNA from the PBMCs, yielding at least 5.5 micrograms per sample. Naive CD45RAhigh/CD27high T cell percentages were measured by flow cytometry on a PBMC aliquot from every donor.

Libraries came from 5' RACE. TCRdb records Illumina HiSeq 2500 as the sequencer. A second PCR of roughly 6 to 12 cycles was run with a J-beta primer mix and a sample-barcoded 5' primer. A unique molecular identifier was introduced onto each TCR beta cDNA molecule by a template-switch 5' adaptor carrying 12 random nucleotides. At least 2.5 million CDR3-containing paired-end reads were obtained from each sample. First-strand cDNA synthesis was performed from all RNA using the Mint cDNA synthesis kit, with priming by a TRBC-specific oligonucleotide. All cDNA was treated with uracil-DNA glycosylase and then went through a first 18-cycle PCR with the universal primers M1SS and BC2_uni_R. The study's processing was this. For normalization, 1 million high-quality reads, each with a distinct molecular identifier, were randomly selected from each sample. Reads sharing molecular identifiers were discarded rather than binned into consensus sequences. MiTCR, set to a Q25 quality threshold and the strictest error-elimination algorithm, was used for CDR3 identification, clonotype clustering and error correction. A nonparametric unseen species model with Euler transformation was used to estimate a lower bound on total TCR beta diversity. TCRdb ran its own pipeline on the public reads, namely fastp trimming at Q25 and MiXCR clone calling, and kept in-frame beta chains. CDR3 protein duplicates are merged, each entry listing the most common genes and DNA. These V and J calls rely on TCRdb rather than the paper's analysis. Across this sample there are 1.5 million to 2 million distinct CDR3 sequences, with almost 35% seen only once. The top ten clonotypes cover about 11% of the sample.

Sequences were obtained from blood. The sequence was obtained from a woman aged 25 to 45 in good health. The chain couples TRBV20-1 to TRBJ2-3, with the D gene not clear enough to name. The CDR3 amino acid sequence is: CSANPQTSTDTQYF. The DNA sequence is as follows: TGCAGTGCTAACCCACAGACTAGCACAGATACGCAGTATTTT.